This TCR beta chain stems from a study of response to subunit inactivated influenza vaccine. Study results and limitations: The authors offered the suggestion that each seasonal influenza vaccination recruits few new T cells.

The CDR3 length is 11 residues. Germline CDR1 and CDR2: ENHRY and SYGVKD. V lost 7 bases, J lost 6 bases, and 7 bases lay in between. Notes on this clonotype: Antigen specificity is unknown.

TCRdb re-called the RT-PCR reads through MiXCR, storing one row per CDR3 protein. The sample comprises more than 250,000 distinct CDR3 sequences, 21% of which are singletons, and roughly 10% rests with the top ten. Sequencing was performed on PBMCs from blood, taken about 20 months after vaccination. The sequence derives from a man aged 45 to 70 who received an inactivated influenza vaccine. V usage is TRBV10-3 and J usage is TRBJ1-3; D unclear. CDR3 bases: TGTGCCATCAAGGGTGAAAACACCATATATTTT. Translation: CAIKGENTIYF.